The 25 T cell receptor beta chains presented below share a single source sample, sequenced in a study of blood T cell repertoires in COVID-19. Method: immunoSEQ multiplex PCR; TCRdb's copy keeps in-frame clones and lacks some. The data contain some 130,000 clones, approximately 81% of them singletons. The source material was PBMCs or T cells enriched from blood (not recorded which). The source of these receptors is a man between 35 and 55 years old with acute COVID-19.

This chain connects TRBV6-1 to TRBJ2-3, with 8 bases that match TRBD1. Looked up from germline, CDR1 is MNHNS and CDR2 is SASEGT. CDR3 length: 15 residues. The V and J ends lost 3 bases and 1 base, in that order; junction bases with no gene match: 3. The CDR3 spells CASSETGERTDTQYF. CDR3 bases: TGTGCCAGCAGTGAGACAGGGGAGCGCACAGATACGCAGTATTTT.

The chain links TRBV30 to TRBJ1-5; no firm D call. Germline V gives CDR1 GTSNPN, CDR2 SVGIG (reference sequence). V gave up 0 bases and J gave up 5 bases, with 17 bases separating them. The CDR3 sequence is 16 residues long. CDR3 loop: CAWSVGSTATDQPQHF. The CDR3 region has the DNA TGTGCCTGGAGTGTAGGAAGCACAGCAACTGATCAGCCCCAGCATTTT.

The chain joins TRBV11-2 to TRBJ1-1; D is possibly TRBD1 (5 bases). The CDR3 runs 14 residues. V was cut by 0 bases and J by 8 bases, with 13 bases left in between. Looked up from germline, CDR1 is SGHAT and CDR2 is FQNNGV. The CDR3 reads CASSLDNLGGEAFF. As DNA, the CDR3 is TGTGCCAGCAGCTTAGATAATCTGGGGGGAGAAGCTTTCTTT.

The rearrangement joins TRBV4-3 to TRBJ1-2, with a weak D call TRBD1 (6 bases). The V gene lost 0 bases and the J gene lost 8 bases, with 13 bases spanning the gap. Germline values: CDR1 LGHNA, CDR2 YSLEER. CDR3 length equals 14 residues. The CDR3: CASSQDSHRDGYTF. The CDR3 bases are TGCGCCAGCAGCCAAGATTCCCACAGGGACGGCTACACCTTC.

Only a few counts were recorded for this clone. The V and J genes are TRBV15 and TRBJ2-1; 9 bases map to TRBD2. The V gene end was trimmed by 0 bases and the J gene end by 11 bases; junction bases not matched to a gene: 11. The CDR3 spans 16 residues. Germline loops: CDR1 LNHNV, CDR2 YYDKDF (reference sequence). Here the CDR3 reads CATSREGRREGTKQFF. DNA for the CDR3: TGTGCCACCAGCAGAGAAGGTCGGCGGGAGGGGACTAAGCAGTTCTTC.

V is TRBV11-3 and J is TRBJ2-3; D may be TRBD1 (5 bases). Germline CDR1 reads SGHNT; CDR2 reads YENEEA. Trimming cost V 0 bases and J 2 bases, with 15 bases left between them. The CDR3 covers 17 residues. CDR3 protein: CASSLDLIHRPTDTQYF. The CDR3 DNA follows: TGTGCCAGCAGCTTAGATCTAATCCACAGGCCCACAGATACGCAGTATTTT.

V and J are TRBV6-4 and TRBJ2-3; TRBD2 aligns across 8 bases. In germline, CDR1 is MRHNA, CDR2 SNTAGT. The ends lost 2 bases at V and 2 bases at J; junction bases unmatched: 3. The CDR3 is made up of 15 amino acids. The CDR3 coding sequence is TGTGCCAGCAGTGACCGGGGGGGGGTCACAGATACGCAGTATTTT. Protein product: CASSDRGGVTDTQYF.

The J gene is TRBJ1-6, the V gene TRBV14; D is ambiguous. This CDR3 is 14 amino acids long. Trimming cost V 1 base and J 8 bases, with 9 bases left between them. CDR1 and CDR2 from the germline V gene are SGHDN and FVKESK. The chain's CDR3 is CASSQGTPYSPLHF. DNA of the CDR3: TGTGCCAGCAGCCAAGGAACTCCGTATTCACCCCTCCACTTT.

This clone was observed a handful of times. V usage is TRBV28 and J usage is TRBJ2-5, with TRBD1 identical over 7 bases. The CDR3 is 14 amino acids. V gave up 5 bases and J gave up 7 bases; unmatched junction bases: 10. CDR1 is MDHEN and CDR2 is SYDVKM in the germline V gene. DNA of the CDR3: TGTGCCAGCAGTGACAGGGTCGGGACGGGGACCCAGTACTTC. Its translation is CASSDRVGTGTQYF.

The chain has TRBV10-2 and TRBJ1-5; D remains ambiguous. The V and J ends lost 6 bases and 3 bases respectively, with 6 bases between them. The CDR3 runs 12 residues. Germline CDR1 reads WSHSY; CDR2 reads SAAADI. CDR3 amino acids: CASSQANQPQHF. The CDR3 DNA follows: TGCGCCAGCAGCCAGGCCAATCAGCCCCAGCATTTT.

The chain links TRBV5-6 to TRBJ1-1; D is undetermined. The CDR3 has 15 amino acids. V lost 0 bases and J lost 1, with 10 bases in between. Germline loops: CDR1 SGHDT, CDR2 YYEEEE. CDR3 amino acids: CASSLGFDKNTEAFF. CDR3 sequence (DNA): TGTGCCAGCAGCTTGGGTTTTGACAAGAACACTGAAGCTTTCTTT. Drawing the rest from reference TRBV5-6 and TRBJ1-1, the complete variable domain is DAGVTQSPTHLIKTRGQQVTLRCSPKSGHDTVSWYQQALGQGPQFIFQYYEEEERQRGNFPDRFSGHQFPNYSSELNVNALLLGDSALYLCASSLGFDKNTEAFFGQGTRLTVV.

V is TRBV7-9 and J is TRBJ1-6; a weak D match, TRBD1 (5 bases). The V end was cut by 3 bases, the J end by 10 bases, with 13 bases between. The germline gives CDR1 SEHNR, CDR2 FQNEAQ (reference sequence). CDR3 length: 14 residues. CDR3 in amino acids: CASSLDNGVSPLHF. The CDR3, as DNA: TGTGCCAGCAGCTTGGACAATGGGGTATCACCCCTCCACTTT.

V gene TRBV7-8 combines with J gene TRBJ1-5, with 7 bases that match TRBD1. The ends lost 3 bases at V and 3 bases at J; junction bases unmatched: 5. The germline CDR1 and CDR2 sequences are SGHVS and FQNEAQ. CDR3 length: 15 amino acids. The CDR3 reads CASSFHRGPNQPQHF. Written as DNA, the CDR3 is TGTGCCAGCAGCTTCCACAGGGGTCCCAATCAGCCCCAGCATTTT.

This chain joins TRBV7-6 and TRBJ2-7; D call uncertain. From germline, CDR1 is SGHVS and CDR2 FNYEAQ. This CDR3 contains 14 residues. V lost 3 bases and J lost 0, with 9 bases in between. CDR3 sequence: CASSLRMSSYEQYF. CDR3 DNA: TGTGCCAGCAGCTTGAGGATGAGCTCCTACGAGCAGTACTTC.

The chain joins TRBV3-1 (or the pseudogene TRBV3-2) to TRBJ2-1; TRBD2 matches at 11 bases. The CDR3 runs 13 residues. Per the germline V gene, CDR1 is LGHDT and CDR2 is YNNKEL (reference sequence). After removal of 4 bases from V and 8 bases from J, the junction contained 1 base not matched to a gene. CDR3 in DNA: TGTGCCAGCAGCCTAGCGGGAGGGGATGAGCAGTTCTTC. Its protein product is CASSLAGGDEQFF.

The CDR3 is CASSQFPPGFGENSPLHF. CDR3 nucleotides: TGTGCCAGCAGCCAATTCCCCCCCGGCTTTGGAGAGAATTCACCCCTCCACTTT. The chain recombines TRBV16 with TRBJ1-6; D remains unclear. Trimming took 1 base from V and 7 from J, leaving 20 bases between them. Germline CDR1 reads KGHSY; CDR2 reads FQNENV. This CDR3 is 18 amino acids long.

V is TRBV27 and J is TRBJ1-2; 11 positions agree with TRBD1. This CDR3 is 15 amino acids long. The V segment lost 5 bases and the J segment 8 bases; nucleotides outside the gene matches: 10. Germline V lookup: CDR1 MNHEY, CDR2 SMNVEV (reference sequence). The CDR3 sequence: CASSPPPGQGVGYTF. The CDR3 DNA reads as TGTGCCAGCAGTCCCCCTCCGGGACAGGGGGTCGGCTACACCTTC.

The chain is built from TRBV9 and TRBJ2-4; TRBD2 matches 8 bases. From germline, CDR1 is SGDLS and CDR2 YYNGEE. This CDR3 is built from 17 residues. J gave up 5 bases and V 0 bases, and 10 bases lay outside the gene matches. CDR3 protein: CASSVGGGGTWENIQYF. CDR3 DNA sequence: TGTGCCAGCAGCGTAGGAGGCGGGGGGACCTGGGAAAACATTCAGTACTTC.

This sequence joins TRBV7-6 and TRBJ2-2, with 7 positions matching TRBD1. This CDR3 is 15 amino acids long. Germline V gene data show CDR1 as SGHVS and CDR2 as FNYEAQ. Unmatched junction bases numbered 13, after V lost 10 bases and J lost 5 bases. The CDR3 DNA follows: TGTGCCACCGAGTTGCTAGGGGGCCAGACCGGGGAGCTGTTTTTT. Translation gives CATELLGGQTGELFF.

The rearrangement links TRBV30 to TRBJ1-5, with D perhaps matching TRBD1 (5 bases). This CDR3 comprises 14 residues. The germline CDR1 and CDR2 sequences are GTSNPN and SVGIG (reference sequence). Trimming took 6 bases from V and 3 from J, leaving 15 bases between them. The CDR3 region is CACDPTGDNQPQHF. The CDR3 DNA sequence: TGTGCCTGTGACCCTACAGGAGACAATCAGCCCCAGCATTTT.

This clone has only one observation. J is TRBJ1-6 and V is TRBV4-1; maybe TRBD1 (5 bases). V was shortened by 2 bases and J by 7 bases, with 12 bases between the two germline ends. The CDR3 spans 15 residues. Germline assignment: CDR1 MGHRA and CDR2 YSYEKL. CDR3 nucleotide sequence: TGCGCCAGCAGCCAACTCGCGGAGGGGAATTCACCCCTCCACTTT. The encoded protein is CASSQLAEGNSPLHF.

The chain is built from TRBV30 and TRBJ2-7; TRBD2 is a possible D gene (5 bases). V was clipped by 3 bases and J by 0 bases, with 9 bases between them. The CDR3 runs 13 residues. Germline CDR1 GTSNPN, CDR2 SVGIG (reference sequence). The CDR3 sequence: CAWRVGGSYEQYF. CDR3 nucleotides: TGTGCCTGGAGAGTTGGAGGCTCCTACGAGCAGTACTTC.

Comment on this clone: The junction shows a germline mismatch at one end, possibly a read error. This sequence joins TRBV19 and TRBJ2-3; D not resolved. CDR3 length: 13 amino acids. The germline gives CDR1 LNHDA, CDR2 SQIVND (reference sequence). CDR3 residues: CVSSAGEWDTQYF. CDR3 coding DNA: TGTGTCAGTAGTGCCGGAGAGTGGGATACGCAGTATTTT.

This chain links TRBV4-3 with TRBJ2-2; TRBD2 matches 7 bases. This CDR3 is built from 16 residues. CDR1 and CDR2 (germline): LGHNA, YSLEER. V shed 4 bases, J shed 4 bases, and the junction held 9 bases outside the gene matches. This CDR3 is CASSLGGGSVTGELFF. CDR3 in DNA: TGCGCCAGCAGCCTCGGGGGAGGGTCGGTCACCGGGGAGCTGTTTTTT.

V gene TRBV7-2 combines with J gene TRBJ2-3, with D unclear. V was trimmed by 1 base and J by 6 bases, leaving 14 bases between them. Germline assignment: CDR1 SGHTA and CDR2 FQGNSA. This CDR3 is 15 amino acids long. The CDR3 protein is CASSLGQLPLDTQYF. The CDR3 nucleotides are TGTGCCAGCAGCTTAGGACAACTGCCTTTGGATACGCAGTATTTT.